These 17 T cell receptor beta chains were all obtained from the same sample, sequenced in a study of cytomegalovirus exposure and HLA in healthy donors (dated by TCRdb to about 2017). Library preparation used the immunoSEQ multiplex PCR assay. TCRdb limited this immuneACCESS table to in-frame rearrangements with V and J called. A share of clones is missing; checked studies link under half to unresolved V genes, and the rest is unexplained. The sample includes fewer than 120,000 clones, with 88% observed a single time. The ten top clones hold more than 1.4% of the sample. The sample was PBMCs. These receptors originate from a woman in her twenties or thirties in good health and CMV-seropositive.

The chain carries TRBV6-1 and TRBJ1-3; 8 bases align to TRBD1. The CDR3 has 17 amino acids. Trimming took 4 bases from V and 0 from J; bases not matched to a gene: 8. The V gene's germline CDR1 is MNHNS and CDR2 SASEGT. The CDR3 is CASSARQGLDSGNTIYF. The CDR3 DNA reads TGTGCCAGCAGTGCCCGACAGGGGTTAGACTCTGGAAACACCATATATTTT.

The chain carries TRBV12-2 and TRBJ2-4; the table names TRBD1, a call not compared with the DNA. TRBV12-2 is a known pseudogene. This CDR3 region has 12 residues. CDR3 nucleotides: TGTGCAAGTCGCAGCCCTAGGGGTGGGCAGTACTTC. This gives the protein CASRSPRGGQYF.

This rearrangement joins TRBV6-6 to TRBJ1-2, with no clear D. In germline, CDR1 is MNHNY, CDR2 SVGAGI (reference sequence). The CDR3 totals 11 residues. Trimming pared 10 bases from V and 4 bases from J, leaving 10 bases between. The CDR3 reads CATRVGYGYTF. The CDR3 region has the DNA TGTGCCACACGGGTTGGCTATGGCTACACCTTC.

V gene TRBV11-2 combines with J gene TRBJ1-6, with TRBD1 as a possible D gene (5 bases). Trimming pared 8 bases from V and 0 bases from J, leaving 17 bases between. CDR1 and CDR2 (germline): SGHAT, FQNNGV. This CDR3 spans 17 amino acids. The CDR3 spells CASSFSRGSSYNSPLHF. CDR3 nucleotide sequence: TGTGCCAGCTCCTTTAGTCGGGGGAGCTCCTATAATTCACCCCTCCACTTT.

The rearrangement uses TRBV6-6 and TRBJ2-7, with D maybe TRBD2 (6 bases). V lost 6 bases, J lost 2 bases, and 11 bases lay in between. CDR3 length equals 13 residues. CDR1 MNHNY and CDR2 SVGAGI come from the germline V gene (reference sequence). The chain's CDR3 is CASRPGETYEQYF. The DNA of the CDR3 is TGTGCCAGCAGACCGGGGGAGACCTACGAGCAGTACTTC.

The chain combines TRBV21-1 with TRBJ1-5; no DNA check was done on the table's D call, TRBD1. TRBV21-1 corresponds to a pseudogene. The CDR3 consists of 15 residues. CDR3 loop: CASSPRDRSNQPQHF. CDR3 bases: TGTGCCAGCAGCCCCCGGGACAGGTCCAATCAGCCCCAGCATTTT.

CDR3 nucleotides: TGCGCCAGCAGCTTGGAAACAGGTAACTATGGCTACACCTTC. This gives the protein CASSLETGNYGYTF. The chain couples TRBV5-1 to TRBJ1-2, with D possibly being TRBD1 (5 bases). The CDR3 spans 14 residues. Trimming removed 0 bases from V and 1 base from J, with 7 bases in between. CDR1 SGHRS and CDR2 YFSETQ come from the germline V gene. Drawing the rest from reference TRBV5-1 and TRBJ1-2, the complete variable domain is KAGVTQTPRYLIKTRGQQVTLSCSPISGHRSVSWYQQTPGQGLQFLFEYFSETQRNKGNFPGRFSGRQFSNSRSEMNVSTLELGDSALYLCASSLETGNYGYTFGSGTRLTVV.

The chain is built from TRBV28 and TRBJ2-7, with 7 bases aligning to TRBD2. The CDR3 sequence is 14 residues long. Germline loops: CDR1 MDHEN, CDR2 SYDVKM. V was clipped by 8 bases and J by 0 bases; unmatched bases: 7. CDR3 region: CASCPLAISYEQYF. The CDR3 region has the DNA TGTGCCAGCTGCCCACTAGCGATCTCCTACGAGCAGTACTTC.

This clone showed up just once. V usage is TRBV1 and J usage is TRBJ1-1; TRBD1, the table's D call, was not compared with the DNA. TRBV1 is designated a pseudogene. This CDR3 has 13 amino acids. CDR3 coding DNA: TGCACCAGCAGCCAAAATGGGCCCACTGAAGCTTTCTTT. Translated: CTSSQNGPTEAFF.

This clone has just one count. The J gene is TRBJ2-3, the V gene TRBV29-1; TRBD2 agrees at 7 bases. The trim removed 4 bases at V and 5 bases at J, leaving 6 bases unmatched. The CDR3 consists of 13 residues. From germline, CDR1 is SQVTM and CDR2 ANQGSEA. The CDR3 coding sequence is TGCAGCGTTGGGGAGGGGAGGGGAGATACGCAGTATTTT. Its translation: CSVGEGRGDTQYF.

The chain has TRBV6-1 and TRBJ2-2; D call uncertain. CDR3 size: 12 residues. V was cut by 2 bases and J by 5 bases, with 3 bases left in between. The V gene's germline CDR1 is MNHNS and CDR2 SASEGT. The CDR3 loop is CASSELTGELFF. CDR3 bases: TGTGCCAGCAGTGAATTAACCGGGGAGCTGTTTTTT.

J is TRBJ1-4 and V is TRBV7-9; 10 bases fit TRBD1. The trim removed 5 bases at V and 10 bases at J, leaving 10 bases unmatched. CDR3 length: 15 residues. Germline CDR1 SEHNR, CDR2 FQNEAQ (reference sequence). The CDR3 here is CASSRSGTGEVKLFF. Written as DNA, the CDR3 is TGTGCCAGCAGCCGGTCCGGGACAGGGGAGGTAAAACTGTTTTTT. The full variable domain, rest sourced from reference TRBV7-9 and TRBJ1-4, is DTGVSQNPRHKITKRGQNVTFRCDPISEHNRLYWYRQTLGQGPEFLTYFQNEAQLEKSRLLSDRFSAERPKGSFSTLEIQRTEQGDSAMYLCASSRSGTGEVKLFFGSGTQLSVL.

The chain employs TRBV27 and TRBJ1-5; TRBD1 might be the D (5 bases). This CDR3 contains 17 residues. Germline CDR1 reads MNHEY; CDR2 reads SMNVEV (reference sequence). V was shortened by 1 base and J by 0 bases, with 13 bases between the two germline ends. The CDR3: CASSLWEGMGSNQPQHF. The CDR3 DNA follows: TGTGCCAGCAGTTTATGGGAGGGGATGGGTAGCAATCAGCCCCAGCATTTT.

This clone came up once. The chain joins TRBV4-2 to TRBJ2-1, with TRBD2 identical over 15 bases. CDR1 and CDR2 from the germline V gene are LGHNA and YNFKEQ. Trimming at V came to 4 bases and at J to 7 bases, leaving 2 bases not matched to a gene. This CDR3 spans 15 amino acids. This chain's CDR3 is CASSPGTSGGNEQFF. The CDR3 nucleotides read TGTGCCAGCAGCCCCGGGACTAGCGGGGGGAATGAGCAGTTCTTC.

The chain links TRBV6-1 to TRBJ2-1, with TRBD2 matching 11 bases. The CDR3 spans 14 residues. The germline CDR1 and CDR2 sequences are MNHNS and SASEGT. The V gene end was trimmed by 6 bases and the J gene end by 5 bases; junction bases not matched to a gene: 3. CDR3 bases: TGTGCCAGCAGGCTAGCGGGGGGCAACAATGAGCAGTTCTTC. It codes for CASRLAGGNNEQFF.

This clone was detected only once. The sample contains more than one DNA sequence encoding this CDR3. The chain has TRBV7-2 and TRBJ2-7, with TRBD2 identical over 12 bases. The length of the CDR3 is 14 residues. Germline V gives CDR1 SGHTA, CDR2 FQGNSA. After removal of 6 bases from V and 4 bases from J, the junction contained 4 bases not matched to a gene. CDR3 in amino acids: CASSRTSGNYEQYF. CDR3 bases: TGTGCCAGCAGTCGGACTAGCGGGAATTACGAGCAGTACTTC. Supplemented by reference TRBV7-2 and TRBJ2-7, the full variable domain reads GAGVSQSPSNKVTEKGKDVELRCDPISGHTALYWYRQSLGQGLEFLIYFQGNSAPDKSGLPSDRFSAERTGGSVSTLTIQRTQQEDSAVYLCASSRTSGNYEQYFGPGTRLTVT.

The gene calls are TRBV9 and TRBJ2-5; D uncertain. This CDR3 comprises 13 residues. Trimming stripped 0 bases from V and 1 base from J, with 4 bases between. Germline CDR1 and CDR2: SGDLS and YYNGEE. The CDR3 coding sequence is TGTGCCAGCAGCGTAGCTCCCCAAGAGACCCAGTACTTC. This sequence encodes CASSVAPQETQYF.